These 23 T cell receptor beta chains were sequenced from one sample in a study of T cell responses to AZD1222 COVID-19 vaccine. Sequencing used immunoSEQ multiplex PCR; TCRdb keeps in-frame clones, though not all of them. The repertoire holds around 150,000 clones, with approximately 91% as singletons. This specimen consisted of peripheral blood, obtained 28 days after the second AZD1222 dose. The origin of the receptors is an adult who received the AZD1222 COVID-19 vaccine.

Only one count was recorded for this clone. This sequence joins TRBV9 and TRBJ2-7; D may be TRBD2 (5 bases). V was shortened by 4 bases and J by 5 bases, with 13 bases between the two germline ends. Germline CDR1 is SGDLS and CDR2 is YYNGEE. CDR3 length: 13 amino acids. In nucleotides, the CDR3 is TGTGCCAGCAGCCCCGCGGGCGAGGACGAGCAGTACTTC. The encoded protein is CASSPAGEDEQYF.

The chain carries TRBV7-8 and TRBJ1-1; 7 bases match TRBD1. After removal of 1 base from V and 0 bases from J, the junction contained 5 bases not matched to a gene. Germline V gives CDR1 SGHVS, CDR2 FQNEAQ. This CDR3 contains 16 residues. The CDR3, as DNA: TGTGCCAGCAGCTTAGGGGGGGACAGAATGAACACTGAAGCTTTCTTT. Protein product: CASSLGGDRMNTEAFF.

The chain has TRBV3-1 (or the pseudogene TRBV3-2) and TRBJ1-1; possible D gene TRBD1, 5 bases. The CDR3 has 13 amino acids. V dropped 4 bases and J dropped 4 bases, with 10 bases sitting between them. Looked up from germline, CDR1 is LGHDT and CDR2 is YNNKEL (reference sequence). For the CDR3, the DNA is TGTGCCAGCAGCCGGGGGGAAATCACTGAAGCTTTCTTT. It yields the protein CASSRGEITEAFF.

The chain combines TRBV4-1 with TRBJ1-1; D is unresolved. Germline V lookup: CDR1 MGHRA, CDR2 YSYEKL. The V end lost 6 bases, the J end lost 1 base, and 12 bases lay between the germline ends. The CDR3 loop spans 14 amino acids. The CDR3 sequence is CASRLPGRNTEAFF. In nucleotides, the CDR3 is TGCGCCAGCAGACTTCCTGGAAGGAACACTGAAGCTTTCTTT.

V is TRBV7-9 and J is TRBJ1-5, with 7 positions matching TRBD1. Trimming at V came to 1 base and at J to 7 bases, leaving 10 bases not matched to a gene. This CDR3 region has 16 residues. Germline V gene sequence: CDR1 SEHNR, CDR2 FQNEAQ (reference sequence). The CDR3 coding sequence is TGTGCCAGCAGCTTAGTTGGCCCGACAGGGATCCAGCCCCAGCATTTT. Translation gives CASSLVGPTGIQPQHF.

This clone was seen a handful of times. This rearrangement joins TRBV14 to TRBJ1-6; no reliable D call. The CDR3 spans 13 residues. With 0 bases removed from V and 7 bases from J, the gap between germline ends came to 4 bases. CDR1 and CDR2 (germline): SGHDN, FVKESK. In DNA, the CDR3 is TGTGCCAGCAGCCAAGACCGGAATTCACCCCTCCACTTT. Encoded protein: CASSQDRNSPLHF.

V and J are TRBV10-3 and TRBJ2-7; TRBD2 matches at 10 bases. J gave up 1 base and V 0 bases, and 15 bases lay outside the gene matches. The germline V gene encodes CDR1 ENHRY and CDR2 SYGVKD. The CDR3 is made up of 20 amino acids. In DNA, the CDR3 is TGTGCCATCAGTGAGTCGGGGGGAAAAGCGGGAGGGCCTAGGTCCTACGAGCAGTACTTC. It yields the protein CAISESGGKAGGPRSYEQYF.

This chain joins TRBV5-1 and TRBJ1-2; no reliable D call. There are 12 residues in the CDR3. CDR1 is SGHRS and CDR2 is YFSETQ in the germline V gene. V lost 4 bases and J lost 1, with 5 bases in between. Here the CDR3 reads CASSRNNYGYTF. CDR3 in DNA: TGCGCCAGCAGCAGGAATAACTATGGCTACACCTTC.

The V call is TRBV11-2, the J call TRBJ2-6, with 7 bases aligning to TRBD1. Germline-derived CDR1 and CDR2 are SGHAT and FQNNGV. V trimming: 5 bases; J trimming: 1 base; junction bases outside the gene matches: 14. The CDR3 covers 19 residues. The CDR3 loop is CASSQGDRALSSGANVLTF. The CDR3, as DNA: TGTGCCAGCAGCCAGGGTGACAGGGCCCTATCTTCTGGGGCCAACGTCCTGACTTTC.

Written as DNA, the CDR3 is TGTGCCAGCAGCTTGATTGGGGGTAATTCACCCCTCCACTTT. Translation gives CASSLIGGNSPLHF. This chain links TRBV7-3 with TRBJ1-6, with D perhaps TRBD1 (5 bases). The CDR3 contains 14 residues. Trimming took off 3 bases at V and 6 bases at J, with 9 bases between the two ends. Germline V gives CDR1 SGHTA, CDR2 FQGTGA.

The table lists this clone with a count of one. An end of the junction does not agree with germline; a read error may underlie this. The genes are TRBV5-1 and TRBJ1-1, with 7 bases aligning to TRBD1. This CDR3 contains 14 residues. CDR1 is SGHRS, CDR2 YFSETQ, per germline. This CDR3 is CASSLGQLGTEAFF. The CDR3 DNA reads TGCGCCAGCAGTTTGGGACAGCTGGGCACTGAAGCTTTCTTT.

The CDR3 sequence: CASSPPPGGYTEAFF. The CDR3 coding sequence is TGTGCCAGCTCACCACCTCCCGGAGGGTACACTGAAGCTTTCTTT. The chain uses TRBV18 and TRBJ1-1; no firm D call. The CDR3 has 15 amino acids. Germline V CDR1 and CDR2: KGHSH, LQKENI. Trimming cost V 0 bases and J 3 bases, with 11 bases left between them. Using reference TRBV18 and TRBJ1-1 for the parts outside the CDR3, the full variable domain is NAGVMQNPRHLVRRRGQEARLRCSPMKGHSHVYWYRQLPEEGLKFMVYLQKENIIDESGMPKERFSAEFPKEGPSILRIQQVVRGDSAAYFCASSPPPGGYTEAFFGQGTRLTVV.

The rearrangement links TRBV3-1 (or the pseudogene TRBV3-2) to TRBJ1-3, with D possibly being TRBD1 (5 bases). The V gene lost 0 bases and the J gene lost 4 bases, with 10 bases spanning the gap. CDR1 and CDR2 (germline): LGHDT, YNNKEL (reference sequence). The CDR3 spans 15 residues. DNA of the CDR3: TGTGCCAGCAGCCAAGATACCGGGGACGGAAACACCATATATTTT. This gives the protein CASSQDTGDGNTIYF.

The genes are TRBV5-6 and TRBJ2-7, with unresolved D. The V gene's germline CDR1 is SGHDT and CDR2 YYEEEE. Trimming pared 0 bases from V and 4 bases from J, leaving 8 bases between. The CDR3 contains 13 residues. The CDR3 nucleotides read TGTGCCAGCAGCTTGGCCTCAGTTTACGAGCAGTACTTC. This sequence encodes CASSLASVYEQYF. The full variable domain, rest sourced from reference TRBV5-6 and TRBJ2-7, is DAGVTQSPTHLIKTRGQQVTLRCSPKSGHDTVSWYQQALGQGPQFIFQYYEEEERQRGNFPDRFSGHQFPNYSSELNVNALLLGDSALYLCASSLASVYEQYFGPGTRLTVT.

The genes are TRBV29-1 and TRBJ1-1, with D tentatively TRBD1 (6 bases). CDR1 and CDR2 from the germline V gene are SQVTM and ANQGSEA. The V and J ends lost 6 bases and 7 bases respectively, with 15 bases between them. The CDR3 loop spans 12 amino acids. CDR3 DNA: TGCAGCGTGGAGGACGGGGGCCTTGAAGCTTTCTTT. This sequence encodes CSVEDGGLEAFF.

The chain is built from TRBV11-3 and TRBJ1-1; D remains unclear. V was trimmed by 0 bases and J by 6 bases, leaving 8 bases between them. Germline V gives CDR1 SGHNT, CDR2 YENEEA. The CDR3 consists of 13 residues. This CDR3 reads CASSLDPGAEAFF. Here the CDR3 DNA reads TGTGCCAGCAGCTTAGATCCGGGCGCTGAAGCTTTCTTT.

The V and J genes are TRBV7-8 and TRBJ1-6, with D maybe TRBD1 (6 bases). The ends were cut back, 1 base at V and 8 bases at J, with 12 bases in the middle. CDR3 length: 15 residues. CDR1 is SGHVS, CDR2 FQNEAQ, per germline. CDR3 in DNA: TGTGCCAGCAGCTTAGATCCGGGGGCAGATTCACCCCTCCACTTT. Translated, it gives CASSLDPGADSPLHF.

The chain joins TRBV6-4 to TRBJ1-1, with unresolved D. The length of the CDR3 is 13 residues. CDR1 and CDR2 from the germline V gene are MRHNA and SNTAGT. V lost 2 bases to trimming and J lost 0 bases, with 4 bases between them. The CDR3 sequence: CASSDGMNTEAFF. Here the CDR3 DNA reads TGTGCCAGCAGTGACGGGATGAACACTGAAGCTTTCTTT.

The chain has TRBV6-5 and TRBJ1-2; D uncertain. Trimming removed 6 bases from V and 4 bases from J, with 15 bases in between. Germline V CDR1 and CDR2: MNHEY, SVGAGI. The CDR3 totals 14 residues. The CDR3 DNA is TGTGCCAGCAGCCCCGACGGATATAGCTATGGCTACACCTTC. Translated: CASSPDGYSYGYTF.

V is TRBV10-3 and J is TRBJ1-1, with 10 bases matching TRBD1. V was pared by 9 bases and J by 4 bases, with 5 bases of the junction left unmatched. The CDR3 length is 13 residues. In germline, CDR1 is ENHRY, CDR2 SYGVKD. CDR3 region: CAIGGQGFTEAFF. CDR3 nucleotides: TGTGCCATAGGGGGACAGGGGTTCACTGAAGCTTTCTTT.

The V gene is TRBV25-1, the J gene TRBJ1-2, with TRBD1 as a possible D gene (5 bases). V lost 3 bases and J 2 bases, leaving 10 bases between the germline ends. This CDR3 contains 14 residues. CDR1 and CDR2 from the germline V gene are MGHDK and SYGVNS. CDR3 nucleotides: TGTGCCAGCAGTGATACGGGACGGAACTATGGCTACACCTTC. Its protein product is CASSDTGRNYGYTF.

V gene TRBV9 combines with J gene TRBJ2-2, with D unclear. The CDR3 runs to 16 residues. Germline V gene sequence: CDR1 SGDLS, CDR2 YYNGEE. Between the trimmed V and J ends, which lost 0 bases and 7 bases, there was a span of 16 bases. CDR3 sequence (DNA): TGTGCCAGCAGCGTAGCAGAGAAAGTTAAGAGCGGGGAGCTGTTTTTT. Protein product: CASSVAEKVKSGELFF.

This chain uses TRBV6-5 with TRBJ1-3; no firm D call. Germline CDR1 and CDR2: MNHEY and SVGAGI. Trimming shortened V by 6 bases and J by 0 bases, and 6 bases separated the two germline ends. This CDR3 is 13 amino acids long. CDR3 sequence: CASRILSGNTIYF. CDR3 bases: TGTGCCAGCAGGATCCTCTCTGGAAACACCATATATTTT.